This T cell receptor beta chain derives from a study of blood T cell repertoires in COVID-19. For the study at large: Material from acute and convalescent COVID-19 was sourced from the United States, Italy and Spain.

Trimming took off 3 bases at V and 5 bases at J, with 12 bases between the two ends. This CDR3 spans 14 amino acids. Germline lookup yields CDR1 KGHSH and CDR2 LQKENI. It was during active infection that Seattle patients were enrolled and then longitudinally followed. In the original workflow: Nucleated cell number was recorded as an estimate derived from reference gene primer amplification. Produced via immunoSEQ multiplex PCR; TCRdb's table is partial and in-frame only. Clonal size and the V and J genes are those of that table, whereas D and trimming came from the DNA. This sample has 250,000 to 400,000 clones, with about 87% found just once.

This receptor was identified in a woman in her 30s with COVID-19, enrolled during active disease. Input material: peripheral blood. The rearrangement links TRBV18 to TRBJ2-3; D possibly corresponds to TRBD2 (5 bases). CDR3 sequence: CASSPPRAGDTQYF. The CDR3 nucleotides read TGTGCCAGCTCACCTCCCCGGGCGGGAGATACGCAGTATTTT.